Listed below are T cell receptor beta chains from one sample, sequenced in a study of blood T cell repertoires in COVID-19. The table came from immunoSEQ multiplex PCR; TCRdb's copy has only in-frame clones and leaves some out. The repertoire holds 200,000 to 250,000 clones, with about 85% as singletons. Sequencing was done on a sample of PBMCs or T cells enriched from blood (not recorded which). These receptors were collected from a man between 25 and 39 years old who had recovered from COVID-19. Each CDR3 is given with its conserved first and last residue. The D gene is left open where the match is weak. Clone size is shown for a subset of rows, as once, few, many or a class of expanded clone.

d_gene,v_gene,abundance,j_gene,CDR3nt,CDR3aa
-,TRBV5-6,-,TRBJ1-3,TGTGCCAGCAGCTTGGCCGTGACAGCTCTGTCTGGAAACACCATATATTTT,CASSLAVTALSGNTIYF
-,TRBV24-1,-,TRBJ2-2,TGTGCCACCAGTCATGGGCCGCTGGGCACCGGGGAGCTGTTTTTT,CATSHGPLGTGELFF
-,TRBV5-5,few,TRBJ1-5,TGTGCCAGCAGCTTCACCGGTAGCAATCAGCCCCAGCATTTT,CASSFTGSNQPQHF
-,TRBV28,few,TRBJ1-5,TGTGCCAGCAGTGTAGCCGGGACATGGAGTGTTCAGCCCCAGCATTTT,CASSVAGTWSVQPQHF
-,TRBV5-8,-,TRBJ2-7,TGTGCCAGCAGCCAGGCTAACGAGCAGTACTTC,CASSQANEQYF
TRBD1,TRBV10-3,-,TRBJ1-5,TGTGCCATGTTAATGACCCGGGACAGGGGACCACATTATAGCAATCAGCCCCAGCATTTT,CAMLMTRDRGPHYSNQPQHF
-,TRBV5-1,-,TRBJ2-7,TGCGCCAGCAGCCGCGGGGCCGTCTACGAGCAGTACTTC,CASSRGAVYEQYF
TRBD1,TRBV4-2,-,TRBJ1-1,TGTGCCAGCAGCCTCCCCTCCGGGACAGGGGGGGCTGAAGCTTTCTTT,CASSLPSGTGGAEAFF
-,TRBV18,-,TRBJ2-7,TGTGCCAGCTCACTCGAAACCGGGGCCTACGAGCAGTACTTC,CASSLETGAYEQYF
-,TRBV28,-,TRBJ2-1,TGTGCCAGCAGCCCTCCGACAGGTATGGCAAGTTGGCAGTTCTTC,CASSPPTGMASWQFF
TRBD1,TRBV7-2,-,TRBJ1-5,TGTGCCAGCAGCGCCGGACAGGGTTGGAGTCAGCCCCAGCATTTT,CASSAGQGWSQPQHF
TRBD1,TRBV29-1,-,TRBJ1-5,TGCAGCGCCGTACGTGACAGGGGCCAGCCCCAGCATTTT,CSAVRDRGQPQHF
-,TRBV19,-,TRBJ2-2,TGTGCCAGTAGTAAGTCGGCGAACACCGGGGAGCTGTTTTTT,CASSKSANTGELFF
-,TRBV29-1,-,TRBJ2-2,TGCAGCGTTGGGTCGGGATTCACCGGGGAGCTGTTTTTT,CSVGSGFTGELFF
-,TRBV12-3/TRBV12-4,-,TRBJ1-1,TGTGCCACTACGGGAACCGCAGGTAGTGCTTTCTTT,CATTGTAGSAFF
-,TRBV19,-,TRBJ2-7,TGTGCCAGTAGACGGCAGGAAGGTTACGAGCAGTACTTC,CASRRQEGYEQYF
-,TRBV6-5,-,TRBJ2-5,TGTGCCGCTGGACCGGGACTGATAGAGACCCAGTACTTC,CAAGPGLIETQYF
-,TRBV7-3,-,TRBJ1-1,TGTGCCAGCAGCTTAGAGGATAGCACTGAAGCTTTCTTT,CASSLEDSTEAFF
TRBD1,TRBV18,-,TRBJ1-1,TGTGCCAGCCTGGGAACAGGGGAAGAGGGGATCCCTGAAGCTTTCTTT,CASLGTGEEGIPEAFF
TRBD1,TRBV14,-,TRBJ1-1,TGTGCCAGCAGCCAAGATTGGGACAGGGCTTTCTTT,CASSQDWDRAFF
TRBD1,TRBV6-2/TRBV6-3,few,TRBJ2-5,TGTGCCAGCAGTTCGGGGACAGGAAGAGAGACCCAGTACTTC,CASSSGTGRETQYF
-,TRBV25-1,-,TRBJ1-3,TGTGCCAGCAGTGAATACTTCGCTATGTATTTT,CASSEYFAMYF
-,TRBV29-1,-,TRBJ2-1,TGCAGCGTTGGTCAGGGAAATGAGCAGTTCTTC,CSVGQGNEQFF
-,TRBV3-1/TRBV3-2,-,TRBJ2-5,TGTGCCAGCAGCCAAGGAAAAAGGCTAGCGCAAGAGACCCAGTACTTC,CASSQGKRLAQETQYF
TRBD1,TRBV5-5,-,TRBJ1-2,TGTGCCAGCAGCTTGGCCTCCGGACAGGCTTGGTTTGGCTACACCTTC,CASSLASGQAWFGYTF
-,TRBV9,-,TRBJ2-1,TGTGCCAGCAGCGTCGGACAGTACAATGAGCAGTTCTTC,CASSVGQYNEQFF
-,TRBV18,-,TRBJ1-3,TGTGCCAGCTCACCAGACATGGTGGACACCATATATTTT,CASSPDMVDTIYF
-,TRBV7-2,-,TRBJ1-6,TGTGCCAGCAGCTCTCAGGGGTACTATAATTCACCCCTCCACTTT,CASSSQGYYNSPLHF
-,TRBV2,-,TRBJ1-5,TGTGCCAGCATGACAGGAACTTATCAGCCCCAGCATTTT,CASMTGTYQPQHF
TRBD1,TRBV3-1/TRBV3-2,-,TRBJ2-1,TGTGCCAGCAGCGGTGCACAGGGGGCGCAGGACAATGAGCAGTTCTTC,CASSGAQGAQDNEQFF
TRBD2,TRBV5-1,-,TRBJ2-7,TGCGCCAGCAGCTTGCAGTCAACTAGCGGGGTCTACGAGCAGTACTTC,CASSLQSTSGVYEQYF